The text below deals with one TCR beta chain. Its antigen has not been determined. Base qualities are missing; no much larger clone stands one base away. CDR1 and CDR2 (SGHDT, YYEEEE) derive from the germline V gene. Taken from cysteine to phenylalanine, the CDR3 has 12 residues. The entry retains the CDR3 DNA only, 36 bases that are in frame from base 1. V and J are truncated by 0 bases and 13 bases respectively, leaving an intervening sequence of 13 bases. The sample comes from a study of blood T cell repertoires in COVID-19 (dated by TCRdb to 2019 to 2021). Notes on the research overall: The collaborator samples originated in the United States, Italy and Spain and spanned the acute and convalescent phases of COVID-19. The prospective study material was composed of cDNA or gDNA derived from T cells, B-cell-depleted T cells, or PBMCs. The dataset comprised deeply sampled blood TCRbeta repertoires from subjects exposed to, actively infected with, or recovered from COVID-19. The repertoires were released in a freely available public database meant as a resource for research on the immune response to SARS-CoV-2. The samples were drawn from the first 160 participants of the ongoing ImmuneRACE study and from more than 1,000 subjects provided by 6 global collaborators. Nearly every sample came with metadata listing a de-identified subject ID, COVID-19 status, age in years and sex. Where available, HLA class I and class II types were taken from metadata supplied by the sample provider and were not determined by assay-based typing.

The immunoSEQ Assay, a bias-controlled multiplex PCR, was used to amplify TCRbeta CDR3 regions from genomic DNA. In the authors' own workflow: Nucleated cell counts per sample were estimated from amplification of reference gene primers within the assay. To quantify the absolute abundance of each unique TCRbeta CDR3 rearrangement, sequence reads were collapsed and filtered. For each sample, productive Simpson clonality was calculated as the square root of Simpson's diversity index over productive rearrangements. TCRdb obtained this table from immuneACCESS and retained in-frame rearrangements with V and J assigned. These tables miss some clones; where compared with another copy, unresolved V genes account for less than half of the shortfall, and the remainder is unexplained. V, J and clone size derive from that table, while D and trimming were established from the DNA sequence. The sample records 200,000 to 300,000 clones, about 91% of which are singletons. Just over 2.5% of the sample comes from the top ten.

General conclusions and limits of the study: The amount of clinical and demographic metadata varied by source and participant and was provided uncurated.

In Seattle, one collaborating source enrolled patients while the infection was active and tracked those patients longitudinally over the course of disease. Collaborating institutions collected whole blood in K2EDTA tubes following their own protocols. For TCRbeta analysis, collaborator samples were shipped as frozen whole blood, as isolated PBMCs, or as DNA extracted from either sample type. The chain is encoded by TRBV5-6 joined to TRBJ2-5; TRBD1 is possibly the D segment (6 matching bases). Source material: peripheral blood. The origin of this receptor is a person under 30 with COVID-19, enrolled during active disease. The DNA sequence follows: TGTGCCAGCAGCTTGGGCGTTGGACAGCTGTACTTC. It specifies CASSLGVGQLYF.